Presented here are 25 T cell receptor beta chains from one specimen sequenced in a study of blood T cells in healthy people across ages. The use of a sample-barcoded 5' primer and a J-beta primer mix characterized a second PCR of about 7 to 12 cycles. From the 5' RACE reads, TCRdb called clonotypes with MiXCR, one entry per CDR3 protein. The data hold around 1.5 million distinct CDR3 sequences, with 42% observed a single time. Sequencing input: blood. The receptors here all came from a young woman in good health.

This clonotype has a handful of counts. J is TRBJ2-5 and V is TRBV7-2; D is possibly TRBD2 (6 bases). V shed 5 bases and J shed 5 bases, with 18 bases lying between them. Germline V gives CDR1 SGHTA, CDR2 FQGNSA. The CDR3 sequence is 15 residues long. DNA of the CDR3: TGTGCCAGCAGCGGAGCGGGTCCGCCGGTGGAGACCCAGTACTTC. This gives the protein CASSGAGPPVETQYF.

This clonotype has just a few counts. The chain recombines TRBV14 with TRBJ2-3; D possibly corresponds to TRBD2 (5 bases). V was cut by 6 bases and J by 2 bases, with 15 bases left in between. This CDR3 region has 15 residues. CDR1 is SGHDN and CDR2 is FVKESK in the germline V gene. The CDR3 is CASSRGLPSTDTQYF. The CDR3 bases are TGTGCCAGCAGTCGAGGACTTCCCTCCACAGATACGCAGTATTTT.

The rearrangement links TRBV27 to TRBJ2-5; D not resolved. Germline assignment: CDR1 MNHEY and CDR2 SMNVEV (reference sequence). The length of the CDR3 is 13 residues. Trimming left V 5 bases short and J 4 bases short, with 11 bases between. In DNA form, the CDR3 reads TGTGCCAGCAGTGCCCACTTAGGAGAGACCCAGTACTTC. This translates into CASSAHLGETQYF.

The table lists this clonotype with a few counts. The chain carries TRBV6-1 and TRBJ2-7; D is uncertain. This CDR3 spans 13 amino acids. Germline V gives CDR1 MNHNS, CDR2 SASEGT. Trimming shortened V by 1 base and J by 3 bases, and 7 bases separated the two germline ends. CDR3 in DNA: TGTGCCAGCAGTGAAGAAATATTCTACGAGCAGTACTTC. As protein: CASSEEIFYEQYF.

This clonotype was counted only a few times. The CDR3 DNA reads TGCAGTGCTACGGGGGGACAGGGGGCATCGGGCAATCAGCCCCAGCATTTT. This sequence encodes CSATGGQGASGNQPQHF. The V and J genes are TRBV20-1 and TRBJ1-5, with TRBD1 matching 12 bases. V dropped 4 bases and J dropped 2; count of bases not matched to a gene: 9. The germline CDR1 and CDR2 sequences are DFQATT and SNEGSKA (reference sequence). This CDR3 comprises 17 residues.

About this clonotype: The germline gene is not matched at one end of the junction; a read error may be the cause. This chain links TRBV5-1 with TRBJ2-7; D may be TRBD1 (6 bases). CDR1 and CDR2 (germline): SGHRS, YFSETQ. The CDR3 has 15 amino acids. CDR3 bases: TGCGCCAGCAGCCTGAGCGTGGACAGCTCCTACGAGCGGTACTTC. This encodes CASSLSVDSSYERYF.

The V gene is TRBV10-2, the J gene TRBJ1-5; 7 positions agree with TRBD1. CDR3 length equals 16 residues. Trimming removed 0 bases from V and 1 base from J; junction bases left unmatched: 3. In germline, CDR1 is WSHSY, CDR2 SAAADI. CDR3 in amino acids: CASSESNRGSNQPQHF. The DNA for the CDR3 is TGCGCCAGCAGTGAGTCTAACAGGGGAAGCAATCAGCCCCAGCATTTT.

The chain joins TRBV27 to TRBJ2-7; tentatively, D is TRBD2 (5 bases). V lost 3 bases and J 2 bases, leaving 14 bases between the germline ends. Germline V lookup: CDR1 MNHEY, CDR2 SMNVEV (reference sequence). CDR3 length equals 15 residues. CDR3 DNA: TGTGCCAGCAGTTTCGCGGACTCAAACCCCTACGAGCAGTACTTC. This encodes CASSFADSNPYEQYF.

This clonotype was counted between two and nine times. The V call is TRBV6-5, the J call TRBJ2-1; TRBD2 agrees at 7 bases. The trim removed 4 bases at V and 12 bases at J, leaving 6 bases unmatched. This CDR3 spans 12 amino acids. CDR1 and CDR2 (germline): MNHEY, SVGAGI. The CDR3 region has the DNA TGTGCCAGCAGTTCCGGACTAGATCGGCAGTTCTTC. Its translation is CASSSGLDRQFF.

This clonotype was picked up a small number of times. This chain joins TRBV10-2 and TRBJ1-1; D may be TRBD1 (5 bases). Trimming left V 5 bases short and J 0 bases short, with 16 bases between. From germline, CDR1 is WSHSY and CDR2 SAAADI. The CDR3 covers 16 residues. The CDR3 loop is CASSPMGRTMNTEAFF. The CDR3 DNA follows: TGCGCCAGCAGTCCCATGGGACGGACCATGAACACTGAAGCTTTCTTT.

V gene TRBV24-1 combines with J gene TRBJ2-5; D is unresolved. This CDR3 is 12 amino acids long. The ends were cut back, 4 bases at V and 5 bases at J, with 7 bases in the middle. Germline CDR1 KGHDR, CDR2 SFDVKD. This CDR3 reads CATSEGLETQYF. For the CDR3, the DNA is TGTGCCACCAGTGAAGGGTTGGAGACCCAGTACTTC.

V usage is TRBV4-2 and J usage is TRBJ2-6, with 8 bases matching TRBD1. V shed 2 bases and J 4 bases; nucleotides not matched to a gene: 13. The CDR3 length is 19 residues. Germline lookup yields CDR1 LGHNA and CDR2 YNFKEQ. CDR3 coding DNA: TGTGCCAGCAGCCAAACTTTGGTCAGGGGGCGAACCGGGGCCAACGTCCTGACTTTC. Translating it yields CASSQTLVRGRTGANVLTF.

The rearrangement joins TRBV7-2 to TRBJ2-1; TRBD2 matches at 11 bases. The CDR3 covers 19 residues. CDR1 is SGHTA and CDR2 is FQGNSA in the germline V gene. With 1 base clipped from V and 0 bases from J, the junction kept 8 bases outside the gene matches. Here the CDR3 reads CASSLVFSGGGISYNEQFF. CDR3 sequence (DNA): TGTGCCAGCAGCTTAGTATTTAGCGGGGGGGGGATCTCCTACAATGAGCAGTTCTTC.

This clonotype was seen a handful of times. V and J are TRBV9 and TRBJ2-1; D ambiguous. V was cut by 0 bases and J by 4 bases, with 11 bases left in between. The germline V gene encodes CDR1 SGDLS and CDR2 YYNGEE. The CDR3 is 15 amino acids. CDR3 region: CASSVVKDSYNEQFF. The CDR3 DNA sequence: TGTGCCAGCAGCGTAGTCAAGGATTCGTACAATGAGCAGTTCTTC.

A few counts support this clonotype. V is TRBV20-1 and J is TRBJ1-5; D uncertain. The CDR3 length is 14 residues. The V and J ends lost 1 base and 5 bases respectively, with 12 bases between them. Germline lookup yields CDR1 DFQATT and CDR2 SNEGSKA (reference sequence). This chain's CDR3 is CSARVGGPYQPQHF. DNA of the CDR3: TGCAGTGCTAGAGTCGGAGGTCCCTATCAGCCCCAGCATTTT.

This chain links TRBV6-5 with TRBJ1-4; D is uncertain. The V end lost 8 bases, the J end lost 16 bases, and 17 bases lay between the germline ends. The length of the CDR3 is 11 residues. Germline V gene lookup returns CDR1 MNHEY and CDR2 SVGAGI. The CDR3 DNA is TGTGCCAGCTTAGCCGGGCGCGTGGGGTTTTTT. Residues: CASLAGRVGFF.

The V and J genes are TRBV21-1 and TRBJ2-3; TRBD1 is the table's D call, not checked against the DNA. TRBV21-1 represents a pseudogene. This CDR3 is 16 amino acids long. The CDR3 coding sequence is TGTGCCAGCAGCAAAGGGCGGAACACCCCTGGAGATACGCAGTATTTT. Its protein product is CASSKGRNTPGDTQYF.

In the case of this clonotype: Compared with germline, one end of the junction differs, possibly owing to a read error. This chain uses TRBV7-9 with TRBJ2-3; 10 nucleotides align to TRBD2. From germline, CDR1 is SEHNR and CDR2 FQNEAQ (reference sequence). The CDR3 is 15 residues long. The CDR3 DNA follows: TGTGCCAGCGGCTTAATGGGACTAGCGACAGATACGCAGTATTTT. Protein sequence: CASGLMGLATDTQYF.

The V and J genes are TRBV9 and TRBJ2-5; 9 positions agree with TRBD2. The J call is doubtful: the DNA matches TRBJ2-7 better. CDR3 length: 15 amino acids. Germline V gene lookup returns CDR1 SGDLS and CDR2 YYNGEE. The CDR3 loop is CASSPRLADPYEQYF. The CDR3 DNA reads TGTGCCAGCAGCCCCCGACTAGCGGACCCCTACGAGCAGTACTTC.

The chain links TRBV3-1 to TRBJ2-7; the D call may be TRBD1 or TRBD2 (5 bases each). The J call may be faulty, since TRBJ2-5 better matches the DNA end. The CDR3 spans 13 residues. CDR1 and CDR2 from the germline V gene are LGHDT and YNNKEL (reference sequence). This CDR3 is CASSHGTQETQYF. CDR3 nucleotide sequence: TGTGCCAGCAGCCATGGGACCCAAGAGACCCAGTACTTC.

DNA of the CDR3: TGTGCCAGCAGCTTGGGACGGCGGGAGGGCCGCGAGCAGTACTTC. This encodes CASSLGRREGREQYF. The V and J genes are TRBV5-6 and TRBJ2-4, with TRBD2 matching over 9 bases. The DNA end lines up better with TRBJ2-7; the J call may be wrong. This CDR3 is 15 amino acids long. The germline gives CDR1 SGHDT, CDR2 YYEEEE.

The V and J genes are TRBV20-1 and TRBJ2-2, with D perhaps being TRBD1 or TRBD2 (5 bases each). The CDR3 has 13 residues. The germline CDR1 and CDR2 sequences are DFQATT and SNEGSKA (reference sequence). Trimming took 2 bases from V and 5 from J, leaving 9 bases between them. CDR3 sequence reads: CSARLAGTGELFF. CDR3 bases: TGCAGTGCTAGACTAGCAGGGACCGGGGAGCTGTTTTTT.

This chain connects TRBV11-2 to TRBJ1-2, with unresolved D. In germline, CDR1 is SGHAT, CDR2 FQNNGV. CDR3 length: 14 residues. V was shortened by 4 bases and J by 5 bases, with 14 bases between the two germline ends. CDR3 nucleotide sequence: TGTGCCAGCAGCTCAGAAAGATTAGGGTATGGCTACACCTTC. The encoded protein is CASSSERLGYGYTF. Looking up the rest from reference TRBV11-2 and TRBJ1-2 gives the full variable domain: EAGVAQSPRYKIIEKRQSVAFWCNPISGHATLYWYQQILGQGPKLLIQFQNNGVVDDSQLPKDRFSAERLKGVDSTLKIQPAKLEDSAVYLCASSSERLGYGYTFGSGTRLTVV.

This clonotype has only a few counts. The chain has TRBV5-1 and TRBJ1-1; a weak D match, TRBD1 (5 bases). V shed 4 bases and J shed 7 bases, with 14 bases lying between them. There are 13 residues in the CDR3. Per germline, CDR1 SGHRS and CDR2 YFSETQ. The CDR3 is CASSPLLDSEAFF. CDR3 nucleotides: TGCGCCAGCAGCCCCCTCCTTGACAGTGAAGCTTTCTTT.

The chain employs TRBV7-9 and TRBJ2-3; the D gene is possibly TRBD2 (6 bases). CDR3 size: 16 residues. V lost 1 base, J lost 3 bases, and 14 bases lay in between. The germline V gene has CDR1 SEHNR and CDR2 FQNEAQ (reference sequence). CDR3: CASSLGGGGPTDTQYF. The CDR3 DNA reads as TGTGCCAGCAGCTTAGGGGGAGGAGGGCCTACAGATACGCAGTATTTT.